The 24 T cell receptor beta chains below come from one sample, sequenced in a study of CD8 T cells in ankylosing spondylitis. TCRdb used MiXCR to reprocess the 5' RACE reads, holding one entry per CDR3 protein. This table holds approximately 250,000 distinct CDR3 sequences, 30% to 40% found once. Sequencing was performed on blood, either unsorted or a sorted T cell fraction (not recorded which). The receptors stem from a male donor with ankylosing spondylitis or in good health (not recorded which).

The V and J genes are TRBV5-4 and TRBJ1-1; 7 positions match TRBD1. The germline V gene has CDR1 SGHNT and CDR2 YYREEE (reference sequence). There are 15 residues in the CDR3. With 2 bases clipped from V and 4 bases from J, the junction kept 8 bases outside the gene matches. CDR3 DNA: TGTGCCAGCAGCTTCCAGGGGGGCGTTGGCACTGAAGCTTTCTTT. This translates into CASSFQGGVGTEAFF.

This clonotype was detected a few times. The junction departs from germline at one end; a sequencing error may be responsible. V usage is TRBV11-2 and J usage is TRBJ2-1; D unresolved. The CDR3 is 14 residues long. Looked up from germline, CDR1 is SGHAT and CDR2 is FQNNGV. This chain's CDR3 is CASSLTPSDNEQFF. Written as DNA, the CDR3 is TGTGCCAGCAGCTTGACTCCCTCCGACAATGAGCAGTTCTTC.

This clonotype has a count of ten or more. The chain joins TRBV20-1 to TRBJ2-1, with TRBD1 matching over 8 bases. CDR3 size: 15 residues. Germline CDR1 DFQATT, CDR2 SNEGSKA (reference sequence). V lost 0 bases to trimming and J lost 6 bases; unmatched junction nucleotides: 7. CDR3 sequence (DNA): TGCAGTGCTAGAGATCGGGGACAGGTTGTCAATGAGCAGTTCTTC. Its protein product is CSARDRGQVVNEQFF.

The CDR3 reads CSATSGDGNQPQHF. The CDR3, as DNA: TGCAGTGCTACCAGTGGCGACGGCAATCAGCCCCAGCATTTT. This sequence joins TRBV20-1 and TRBJ1-5, with D hard to call. V was cut by 4 bases and J by 2 bases, with 12 bases left in between. Germline V gene data show CDR1 as DFQATT and CDR2 as SNEGSKA (reference sequence). CDR3 size: 14 residues.

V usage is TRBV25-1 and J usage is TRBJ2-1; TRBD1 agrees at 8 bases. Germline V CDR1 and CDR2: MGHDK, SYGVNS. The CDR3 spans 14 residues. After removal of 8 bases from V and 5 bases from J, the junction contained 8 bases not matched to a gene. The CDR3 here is CASSPGQADNEQFF. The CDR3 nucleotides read TGTGCCAGCTCGCCGGGACAGGCCGACAATGAGCAGTTCTTC.

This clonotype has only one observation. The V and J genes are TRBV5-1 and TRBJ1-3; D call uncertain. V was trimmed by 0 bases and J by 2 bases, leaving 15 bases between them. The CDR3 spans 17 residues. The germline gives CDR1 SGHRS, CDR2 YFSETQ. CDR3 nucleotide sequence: TGCGCCAGCAGCTTGGAGGCCGTCAGGACCACTGGAAACACCATATATTTT. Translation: CASSLEAVRTTGNTIYF.

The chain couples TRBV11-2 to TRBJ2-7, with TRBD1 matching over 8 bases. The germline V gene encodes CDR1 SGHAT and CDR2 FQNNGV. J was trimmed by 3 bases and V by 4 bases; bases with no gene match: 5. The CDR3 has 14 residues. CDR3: CASSYWDRIYEQYF. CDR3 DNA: TGTGCCAGCAGCTACTGGGACAGGATCTACGAGCAGTACTTC.

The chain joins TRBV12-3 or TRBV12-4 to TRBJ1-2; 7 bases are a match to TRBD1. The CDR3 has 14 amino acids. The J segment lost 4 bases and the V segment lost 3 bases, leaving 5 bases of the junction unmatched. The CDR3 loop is CASSFRGGGYGYTF. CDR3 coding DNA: TGTGCCAGCAGTTTTAGAGGGGGCGGCTATGGCTACACCTTC.

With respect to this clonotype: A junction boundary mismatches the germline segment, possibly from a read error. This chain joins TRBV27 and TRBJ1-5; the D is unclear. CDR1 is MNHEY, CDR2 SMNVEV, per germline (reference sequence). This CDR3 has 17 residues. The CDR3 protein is CASSLSRGETSNEPQHF. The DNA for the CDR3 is TGTGCCAGCAGTTTATCTAGAGGTGAAACTAGCAATGAGCCCCAGCATTTT.

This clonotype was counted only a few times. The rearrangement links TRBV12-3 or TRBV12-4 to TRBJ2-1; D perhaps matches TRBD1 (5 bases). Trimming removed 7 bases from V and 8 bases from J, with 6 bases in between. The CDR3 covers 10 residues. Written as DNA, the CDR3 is TGTGCCAGCATGGGGCATGAGCAGTTCTTC. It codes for CASMGHEQFF.

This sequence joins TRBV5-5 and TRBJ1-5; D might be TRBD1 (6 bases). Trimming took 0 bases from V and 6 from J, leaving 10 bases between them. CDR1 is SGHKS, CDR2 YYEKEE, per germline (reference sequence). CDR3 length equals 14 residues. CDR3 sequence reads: CASSLDRAGQPQHF. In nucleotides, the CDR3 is TGTGCCAGCAGCTTGGACAGGGCAGGTCAGCCCCAGCATTTT.

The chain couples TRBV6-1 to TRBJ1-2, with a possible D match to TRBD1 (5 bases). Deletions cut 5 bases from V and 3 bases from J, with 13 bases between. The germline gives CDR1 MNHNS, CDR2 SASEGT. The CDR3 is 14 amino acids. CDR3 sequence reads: CASSPLGRDYGYTF. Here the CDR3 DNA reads TGTGCCAGCAGTCCACTGGGACGGGACTATGGCTACACCTTC.

The CDR3 loop is CSARDPSGDEQYF. DNA for the CDR3: TGCAGTGCTAGAGATCCAAGTGGGGACGAGCAGTACTTC. The V gene is TRBV20-1, the J gene TRBJ2-7; no clear D gene. The CDR3 runs 13 residues. V was clipped by 0 bases and J by 5 bases, with 11 bases between them. Looked up from germline, CDR1 is DFQATT and CDR2 is SNEGSKA (reference sequence).

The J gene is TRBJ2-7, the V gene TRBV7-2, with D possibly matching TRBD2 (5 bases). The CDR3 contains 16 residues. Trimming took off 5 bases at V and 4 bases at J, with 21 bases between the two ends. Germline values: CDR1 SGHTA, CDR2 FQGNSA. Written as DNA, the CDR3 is TGTGCCAGCAGCCAACGGAGCGGACTGGACCGTTACGAGCAGTACTTC. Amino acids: CASSQRSGLDRYEQYF.

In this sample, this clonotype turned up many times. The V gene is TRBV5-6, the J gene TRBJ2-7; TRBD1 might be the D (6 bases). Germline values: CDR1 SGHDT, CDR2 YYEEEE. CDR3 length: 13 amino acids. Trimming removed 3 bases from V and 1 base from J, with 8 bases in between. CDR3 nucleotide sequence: TGTGCCAGCAGCTGGGACACGTCCTACGAGCAGTACTTC. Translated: CASSWDTSYEQYF.

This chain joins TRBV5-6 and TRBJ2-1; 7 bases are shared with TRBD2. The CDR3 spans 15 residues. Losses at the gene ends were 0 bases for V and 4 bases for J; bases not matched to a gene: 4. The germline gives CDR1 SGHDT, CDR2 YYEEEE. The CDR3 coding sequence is TGTGCCAGCAGCTTGGGGGACTACACATACAATGAGCAGTTCTTC. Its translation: CASSLGDYTYNEQFF.

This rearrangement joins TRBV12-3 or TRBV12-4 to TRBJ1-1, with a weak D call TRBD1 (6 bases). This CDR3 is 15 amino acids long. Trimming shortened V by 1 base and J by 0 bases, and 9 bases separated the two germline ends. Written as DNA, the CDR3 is TGTGCCAGCAGTTTAGGGACAGCCCTGAACACTGAAGCTTTCTTT. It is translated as CASSLGTALNTEAFF.

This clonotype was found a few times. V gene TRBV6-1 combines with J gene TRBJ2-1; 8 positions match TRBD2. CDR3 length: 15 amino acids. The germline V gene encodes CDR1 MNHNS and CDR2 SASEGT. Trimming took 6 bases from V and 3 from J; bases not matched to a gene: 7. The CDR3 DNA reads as TGTGCCAGCAGCCCCTCGGGGGGGAACTACAATGAGCAGTTCTTC. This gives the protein CASSPSGGNYNEQFF.

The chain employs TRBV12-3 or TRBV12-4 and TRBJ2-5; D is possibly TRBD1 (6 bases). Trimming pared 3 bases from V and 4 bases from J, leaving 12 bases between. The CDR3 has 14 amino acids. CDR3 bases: TGTGCCAGCAGTTTTATTGGGGGCCCAGAGACCCAGTACTTC. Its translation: CASSFIGGPETQYF.

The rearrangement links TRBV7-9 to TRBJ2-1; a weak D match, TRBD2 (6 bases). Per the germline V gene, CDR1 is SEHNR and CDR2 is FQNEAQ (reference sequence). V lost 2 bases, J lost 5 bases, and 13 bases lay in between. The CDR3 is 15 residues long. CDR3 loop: CASSLTLEGNNEQFF. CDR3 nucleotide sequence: TGTGCCAGCAGCTTAACACTGGAGGGGAACAATGAGCAGTTCTTC.

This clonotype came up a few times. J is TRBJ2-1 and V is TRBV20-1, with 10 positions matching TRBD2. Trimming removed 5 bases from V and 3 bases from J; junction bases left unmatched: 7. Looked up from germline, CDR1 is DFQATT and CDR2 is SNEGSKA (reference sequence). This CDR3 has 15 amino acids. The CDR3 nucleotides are TGCAGTGCTGGAACTAGCGGGGAGTTCTACAATGAGCAGTTCTTC. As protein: CSAGTSGEFYNEQFF.

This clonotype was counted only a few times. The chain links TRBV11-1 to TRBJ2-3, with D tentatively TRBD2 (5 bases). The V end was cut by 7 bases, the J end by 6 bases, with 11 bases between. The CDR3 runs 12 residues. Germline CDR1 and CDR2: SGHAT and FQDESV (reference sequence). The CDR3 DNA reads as TGTGCCAGCAAACGCTCGGGGGATACGCAGTATTTT. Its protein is CASKRSGDTQYF.

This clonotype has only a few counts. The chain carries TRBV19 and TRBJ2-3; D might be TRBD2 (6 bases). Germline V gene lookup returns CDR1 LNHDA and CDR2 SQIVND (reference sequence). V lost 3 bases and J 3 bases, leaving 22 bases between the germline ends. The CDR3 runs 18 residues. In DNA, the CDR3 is TGTGCCAGTAGTATGCAGACCCCCTCGGCGGGGATGACAGATACGCAGTATTTT. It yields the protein CASSMQTPSAGMTDTQYF.

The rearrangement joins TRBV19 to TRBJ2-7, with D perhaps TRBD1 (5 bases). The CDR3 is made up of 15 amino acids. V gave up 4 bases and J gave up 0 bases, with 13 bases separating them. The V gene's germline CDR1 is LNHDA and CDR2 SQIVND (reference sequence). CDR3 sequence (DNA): TGTGCCAGTAGTAGCAGACCGGACAACTCCTACGAGCAGTACTTC. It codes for CASSSRPDNSYEQYF.